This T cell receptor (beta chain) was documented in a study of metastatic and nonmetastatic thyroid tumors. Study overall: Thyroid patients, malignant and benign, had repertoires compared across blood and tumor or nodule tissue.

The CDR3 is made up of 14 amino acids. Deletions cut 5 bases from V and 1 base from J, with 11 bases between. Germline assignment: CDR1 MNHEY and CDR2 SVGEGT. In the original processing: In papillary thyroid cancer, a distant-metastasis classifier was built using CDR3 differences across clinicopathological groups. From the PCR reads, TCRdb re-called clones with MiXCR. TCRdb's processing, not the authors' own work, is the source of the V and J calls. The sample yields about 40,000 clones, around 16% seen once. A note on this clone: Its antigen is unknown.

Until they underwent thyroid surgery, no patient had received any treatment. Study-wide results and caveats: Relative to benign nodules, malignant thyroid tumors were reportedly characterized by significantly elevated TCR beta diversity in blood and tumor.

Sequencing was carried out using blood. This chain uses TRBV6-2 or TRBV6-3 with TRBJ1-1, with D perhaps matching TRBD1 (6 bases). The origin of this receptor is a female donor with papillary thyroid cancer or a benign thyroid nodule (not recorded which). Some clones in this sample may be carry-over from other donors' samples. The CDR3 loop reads CASSVTGQNTEAFF. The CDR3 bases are TGTGCCAGCAGTGTAACGGGACAGAACACTGAAGCTTTCTTT.